Presented here are 14 T cell receptor beta chains from one specimen sequenced in a study of OX40 agonist ivuxolimab in advanced cancers. Measured with immunoSEQ multiplex PCR; TCRdb has only the in-frame clones, and not every one. The table has more than 12,000 clones, less than 95% seen once. The material sequenced was CD4+ or CD8+ T cells sorted from blood, taken in a trial of the OX40 agonist ivuxolimab. Receptors were obtained from an adult with an advanced solid tumor such as melanoma, head and neck, liver or kidney cancer.

CDR3 nucleotide sequence: TGTGCCAGCAGAGCCGGGACAGGGGGTACAGATACGCAGTATTTT. This codes for CASRAGTGGTDTQYF. The chain combines TRBV7-3 with TRBJ2-3; TRBD1 matches 11 bases. CDR3 size: 15 residues. Germline CDR1 is SGHTA and CDR2 is FQGTGA. Trimming took 6 bases from V and 3 from J; bases not matched to a gene: 5.

V is TRBV7-8 and J is TRBJ2-1, with D maybe TRBD1 (5 bases). Trimming took 2 bases from V and 6 from J, leaving 17 bases between them. CDR1 SGHVS and CDR2 FQNEAQ come from the germline V gene. The CDR3 covers 16 residues. CDR3 DNA: TGTGCCAGCAGCTTAACACAGGAAGGAAGGCCCAATGAGCAGTTCTTC. As protein: CASSLTQEGRPNEQFF.

This clone was observed a few times. In DNA form, the CDR3 reads TGTGCCAGCAGTTTATCTGCAGGGGGCTTCAATCAGCCCCAGCATTTT. This encodes CASSLSAGGFNQPQHF. The chain has TRBV27 and TRBJ1-5; 8 positions match TRBD1. This CDR3 region has 16 residues. With 0 bases clipped from V and 3 bases from J, the junction kept 4 bases outside the gene matches. In germline, CDR1 is MNHEY, CDR2 SMNVEV (reference sequence).

The CDR3 DNA reads TGCAGCGTTAACAATGAGCAGTTCTTC. It is translated as CSVNNEQFF. The J gene is TRBJ2-1, the V gene TRBV29-1; D not certain. Germline V gives CDR1 SQVTM, CDR2 ANQGSEA. V was shortened by 5 bases and J by 5 bases, with 1 base between the two germline ends. The CDR3 consists of 9 residues.

The CDR3 here is CASSFRSGLGNEQYF. In nucleotides, the CDR3 is TGTGCCAGCAGTTTTCGTAGCGGGTTGGGGAACGAGCAGTACTTC. The chain recombines TRBV28 with TRBJ2-7, with 7 bases aligning to TRBD2. Looked up from germline, CDR1 is MDHEN and CDR2 is SYDVKM. The CDR3 sequence is 15 residues long. V shed 3 bases, J shed 5 bases, and the junction held 10 bases outside the gene matches.

The rearrangement uses TRBV4-1 and TRBJ2-3; D ambiguous. The CDR3 has 12 amino acids. V shed 1 base and J shed 3 bases, with 2 bases lying between them. Germline V lookup: CDR1 MGHRA, CDR2 YSYEKL. The CDR3 sequence: CASSQVTDTQYF. The CDR3 DNA reads as TGCGCCAGCAGCCAAGTGACAGATACGCAGTATTTT.

The rearrangement uses TRBV19 and TRBJ2-1; perhaps TRBD2 as D (6 bases). CDR1 and CDR2 (germline): LNHDA, SQIVND (reference sequence). The CDR3 totals 15 residues. Trimming left V 5 bases short and J 9 bases short, with 20 bases between. The CDR3 region has the DNA TGTGCCAGTAGTGGGGACCTATGGGGGGACGGTGAGCAGTTCTTC. Translation: CASSGDLWGDGEQFF.

The chain is built from TRBV6-5 and TRBJ2-7; 7 nucleotides align to TRBD1. Germline V gene data show CDR1 as MNHEY and CDR2 as SVGAGI. Trimming took 8 bases from V and 4 from J; bases not matched to a gene: 14. The CDR3 loop spans 15 amino acids. CDR3 region: CASRDPGTADYEQYF. In nucleotides, the CDR3 is TGTGCCAGCCGAGACCCCGGGACAGCCGATTACGAGCAGTACTTC.

A few counts support this clone. This rearrangement joins TRBV9 to TRBJ1-1; maybe TRBD1 (6 bases). Germline V gene lookup returns CDR1 SGDLS and CDR2 YYNGEE. This CDR3 has 15 amino acids. V lost 4 bases to trimming and J lost 1 base, with 14 bases between them. The CDR3 loop is CASSPTGGANTEAFF. The CDR3 nucleotides read TGTGCCAGCAGCCCGACGGGGGGGGCGAACACTGAAGCTTTCTTT. The variable domain in full, completed from reference TRBV9 and TRBJ1-1, reads DSGVTQTPKHLITATGQRVTLRCSPRSGDLSVYWYQQSLDQGLQFLIQYYNGEERAKGNILERFSAQQFPDLHSELNLSSLELGDSALYFCASSPTGGANTEAFFGQGTRLTVV.

A single count supports this clone. The genes are TRBV11-2 and TRBJ2-7; D assignment may be TRBD1 or TRBD2 (5 bases each). Per the germline V gene, CDR1 is SGHAT and CDR2 is FQNNGV. The length of the CDR3 is 16 residues. The germline V and J ends were trimmed by 4 bases and 4 bases, with 20 bases remaining between them. CDR3 sequence (DNA): TGTGCCAGCAGCTCCCGGGACGGCGAAACGGGGTACGAGCAGTACTTC. Protein product: CASSSRDGETGYEQYF.

This chain connects TRBV11-2 to TRBJ2-1; 10 bases map to TRBD1. The CDR3 has 16 amino acids. Germline loops: CDR1 SGHAT, CDR2 FQNNGV. V lost 0 bases and J lost 8; bases outside the gene matches: 7. For the CDR3, the DNA is TGTGCCAGCAGCTTAGACTGGACAGGGGGGATCGATGAGCAGTTCTTC. This codes for CASSLDWTGGIDEQFF.

J is TRBJ1-5 and V is TRBV9; D perhaps matches TRBD1 (6 bases). CDR1 is SGDLS and CDR2 is YYNGEE in the germline V gene. The CDR3 is 15 amino acids. The germline V and J ends were trimmed by 0 bases and 5 bases, with 12 bases remaining between them. The CDR3 nucleotides read TGTGCCAGCAGCGTAGGAGTCACAGGGTATCAGCCCCAGCATTTT. This translates into CASSVGVTGYQPQHF.

Here the CDR3 reads CASSIGQGAYEQYF. The CDR3 DNA is TGTGCCAGCAGCATCGGACAGGGTGCCTACGAGCAGTACTTC. This chain uses TRBV13 with TRBJ2-7; TRBD1 matches 8 bases. Germline loops: CDR1 PRHDT, CDR2 FYEKMQ (reference sequence). The ends lost 5 bases at V and 2 bases at J; junction bases unmatched: 5. The CDR3 length is 14 residues.

This clone was observed a single time. The chain recombines TRBV27 with TRBJ1-1; no clear D gene. The germline V gene encodes CDR1 MNHEY and CDR2 SMNVEV (reference sequence). The length of the CDR3 is 15 residues. V lost 5 bases and J lost 5, with 18 bases in between. This CDR3 is CASSAPQALGTEAFF. CDR3 DNA: TGTGCCAGCAGTGCCCCTCAGGCCCTGGGGACTGAAGCTTTCTTT.